The 18 T cell receptor beta chains below come from one sample, sequenced in a study of T cell responses to AZD1222 COVID-19 vaccine. Profiling relied on immunoSEQ multiplex PCR, and the TCRdb table lists in-frame clones only, not all of them. This table holds over 85,000 clones, approximately 92% found once. Sequenced here: peripheral blood, sampled 28 days after the second AZD1222 dose. All receptors come from an adult who received the AZD1222 COVID-19 vaccine.

This chain uses TRBV6-5 with TRBJ1-2; D is ambiguous. Trimming left V 4 bases short and J 5 bases short, with 8 bases between. CDR3 length equals 12 residues. Germline-derived CDR1 and CDR2 are MNHEY and SVGAGI. CDR3 in DNA: TGTGCCAGCAGTTCCATGGGTTATGGCTACACCTTC. It specifies CASSSMGYGYTF.

This clone came up once. This sequence joins TRBV6-5 and TRBJ2-2; D possibly corresponds to TRBD2 (5 bases). Germline CDR1 reads MNHEY; CDR2 reads SVGAGI. The CDR3 has 14 residues. V was cut by 6 bases and J by 5 bases, with 13 bases left in between. The CDR3 DNA reads as TGTGCCAGCAGGCGTGCCAGGAGGACCGGGGAGCTGTTTTTT. This encodes CASRRARRTGELFF.

This clone was recorded only once. V gene TRBV6-5 combines with J gene TRBJ2-5, with D possibly TRBD2 on 7 matching bases. CDR1 and CDR2 (germline): MNHEY, SVGAGI. The CDR3 totals 15 residues. V gave up 0 bases and J gave up 4 bases, with 12 bases separating them. As DNA, the CDR3 is TGTGCCAGCAGTTACTCGCGGGGGCGCCCAGAGACCCAGTACTTC. Its protein is CASSYSRGRPETQYF.

The V gene is TRBV10-3, the J gene TRBJ1-5; maybe TRBD1 (6 bases). Germline V lookup: CDR1 ENHRY, CDR2 SYGVKD. V lost 3 bases and J 4 bases, leaving 10 bases between the germline ends. This CDR3 has 14 amino acids. The CDR3 is CAISDSRGNQPQHF. CDR3 DNA sequence: TGTGCCATCAGTGACAGCAGGGGAAATCAGCCCCAGCATTTT.

The J gene is TRBJ2-5, the V gene TRBV15; TRBD1 agrees at 7 bases. This CDR3 is 14 amino acids long. In germline, CDR1 is LNHNV, CDR2 YYDKDF (reference sequence). Unmatched junction bases numbered 5, after V lost 3 bases and J lost 4 bases. The CDR3 DNA reads as TGTGCCACCAGCAGCGACAGGGCAGGAGAGACCCAGTACTTC. It translates to CATSSDRAGETQYF.

This clone came up many times. This chain connects TRBV15 to TRBJ1-1; tentative D call: TRBD1 (5 bases). Looked up from germline, CDR1 is LNHNV and CDR2 is YYDKDF (reference sequence). The CDR3 length is 12 residues. Deletions cut 5 bases from V and 8 bases from J, with 12 bases between. Here the CDR3 reads CATSPGGTEAFF. The CDR3 DNA reads TGTGCCACCAGCCCGGGGGGGACGGAAGCTTTCTTT.

The chain has TRBV10-3 and TRBJ2-7; 11 bases fit TRBD1. Trimming at V came to 7 bases and at J to 3 bases, leaving 2 bases not matched to a gene. The CDR3 contains 13 residues. Germline-derived CDR1 and CDR2 are ENHRY and SYGVKD. The CDR3 loop is CAIMGQGVYEQYF. DNA of the CDR3: TGTGCCATCATGGGACAGGGGGTCTACGAGCAGTACTTC.

V usage is TRBV5-1 and J usage is TRBJ2-3; 15 bases line up with TRBD2. Trimming cost V 4 bases and J 5 bases; bases outside gene matches: 8. This CDR3 spans 17 amino acids. Germline lookup yields CDR1 SGHRS and CDR2 YFSETQ. Here the CDR3 reads CASSTRTSGGARDTQYF. DNA for the CDR3: TGCGCCAGCAGCACCCGGACTAGCGGGGGGGCCAGAGATACGCAGTATTTT.

This chain links TRBV3-1 (or the pseudogene TRBV3-2) with TRBJ2-3; 8 nucleotides line up with TRBD2. From germline, CDR1 is LGHDT and CDR2 YNNKEL (reference sequence). The CDR3 runs to 16 residues. V trimming: 5 bases; J trimming: 4 bases; junction bases outside the gene matches: 11. The DNA of the CDR3 is TGTGCCAGCAGCAAAAGGGGGAGCGGGGGCGCAGATACGCAGTATTTT. This gives the protein CASSKRGSGGADTQYF.

The V gene is TRBV19, the J gene TRBJ1-2, with D unresolved. Germline loops: CDR1 LNHDA, CDR2 SQIVND (reference sequence). The germline V and J ends were trimmed by 1 base and 8 bases, with 11 bases remaining between them. This CDR3 contains 13 residues. CDR3 in DNA: TGTGCCAGTAGTATAGGAGGATCGGGGGGCTACACCTTC. Amino acids: CASSIGGSGGYTF.

The rearrangement joins TRBV10-3 to TRBJ1-2; D perhaps matches TRBD1 (6 bases). Trimming stripped 10 bases from V and 1 base from J, with 19 bases between. CDR3 length equals 15 residues. Looked up from germline, CDR1 is ENHRY and CDR2 is SYGVKD. The CDR3, as DNA: TGTGCCACCGAACACGGGGGGGCGAATAACTATGGCTACACCTTC. This encodes CATEHGGANNYGYTF.

This chain joins TRBV3-1 (or the pseudogene TRBV3-2) and TRBJ2-7, with 11 nucleotides matching TRBD2. V lost 4 bases to trimming and J lost 6 bases; unmatched junction nucleotides: 8. This CDR3 contains 15 residues. The V gene's germline CDR1 is LGHDT and CDR2 YNNKEL (reference sequence). CDR3 sequence reads: CASSPELAGDREQYF. For the CDR3, the DNA is TGTGCCAGCAGCCCTGAACTAGCGGGGGATCGCGAGCAGTACTTC.

CDR3 residues: CASDRGLLANTGELFF. CDR3 DNA sequence: TGTGCCAGCGACAGAGGCCTTCTCGCGAACACCGGGGAGCTGTTTTTT. The chain couples TRBV4-2 to TRBJ2-2; D perhaps matches TRBD1 (5 bases). The CDR3 contains 16 residues. Trimming took off 8 bases at V and 0 bases at J, with 16 bases between the two ends. Germline loops: CDR1 LGHNA, CDR2 YNFKEQ.

For the CDR3, the DNA is TGTGCCAGCAGTTACATCCGGGAAACGACCATTCTGCAAGCTTTCTTT. Residues: CASSYIRETTILQAFF. J is TRBJ1-1 and V is TRBV6-5, with D uncertain. V dropped 2 bases and J dropped 9 bases, with 22 bases sitting between them. Germline CDR1 MNHEY, CDR2 SVGAGI. This CDR3 has 16 amino acids.

The sample holds a few counts of this clone. V is TRBV7-2 and J is TRBJ1-1; 8 bases line up with TRBD1. Trimming took 5 bases from V and 1 from J; bases not matched to a gene: 12. The CDR3 has 17 residues. Germline CDR1 and CDR2: SGHTA and FQGNSA. CDR3 residues: CASSPRMTDRENTEAFF. The CDR3 nucleotides are TGTGCCAGCAGCCCTAGGATGACGGACAGGGAGAACACTGAAGCTTTCTTT.

V is TRBV29-1 and J is TRBJ1-2, with 9 bases lining up with TRBD1. CDR3 length: 14 amino acids. The V gene's germline CDR1 is SQVTM and CDR2 ANQGSEA. The junction had 7 bases not matched to a gene; V was cut back by 4 bases and J by 4 bases. The CDR3 protein is CSVVTGGSGYGYTF. The CDR3 DNA is TGCAGCGTTGTTACAGGGGGCTCTGGCTATGGCTACACCTTC.

This chain joins TRBV29-1 and TRBJ2-7, with unresolved D. This CDR3 region has 13 residues. Trimming left V 0 bases short and J 3 bases short, with 9 bases between. Germline V gene sequence: CDR1 SQVTM, CDR2 ANQGSEA. The CDR3 bases are TGCAGCGTTGAAGATCAACGCAGCTACGAGCAGTACTTC. The encoded protein is CSVEDQRSYEQYF.

The V call is TRBV7-2, the J call TRBJ1-2, with D tentatively TRBD1 (5 bases). The V gene's germline CDR1 is SGHTA and CDR2 FQGNSA. The CDR3 has 13 amino acids. V was trimmed by 5 bases and J by 3 bases, leaving 10 bases between them. CDR3 coding DNA: TGTGCCAGCAGCATAGACAGATACTATGGCTACACCTTC. It translates to CASSIDRYYGYTF. The variable domain in full, with the rest retrieved from reference TRBV7-2 and TRBJ1-2, is GAGVSQSPSNKVTEKGKDVELRCDPISGHTALYWYRQSLGQGLEFLIYFQGNSAPDKSGLPSDRFSAERTGGSVSTLTIQRTQQEDSAVYLCASSIDRYYGYTFGSGTRLTVV.